This paragraph reports one T cell receptor (beta chain). This entry comes from a study of blood T cell repertoires in COVID-19. In the study overall: Specimens from acute and convalescent COVID-19 originated in the United States, Italy and Spain. T cells, B-cell-depleted T cells, or PBMCs provided the cDNA or gDNA that served as material.

In the original analysis: Amplification of reference gene primers was used by the study to estimate nucleated cell counts. Only in-frame clones appear in the TCRdb table, and some are missing; sequencing was by immunoSEQ multiplex PCR. The D gene and trimming were derived from the DNA, and the V and J assignments and clone size from that table. The table has 95,000 to 120,000 clones, about 80% seen once; the top ten hold just over 4%. Germline-derived CDR1 and CDR2 are LGHDT and YNNKEL (reference sequence). V lost 7 bases and J lost 6; bases outside the gene matches: 3. The CDR3 has 12 amino acids. Sequencing input: peripheral blood. The sequence was collected from a woman in her 70s with acute or convalescent COVID-19. The rearrangement uses TRBV3-1 (or the pseudogene TRBV3-2) and TRBJ2-7; TRBD2 agrees at 10 bases. CDR3 sequence reads: CASTLAGFEQYF. In DNA, the CDR3 is TGTGCCAGCACACTAGCGGGATTCGAGCAGTACTTC.